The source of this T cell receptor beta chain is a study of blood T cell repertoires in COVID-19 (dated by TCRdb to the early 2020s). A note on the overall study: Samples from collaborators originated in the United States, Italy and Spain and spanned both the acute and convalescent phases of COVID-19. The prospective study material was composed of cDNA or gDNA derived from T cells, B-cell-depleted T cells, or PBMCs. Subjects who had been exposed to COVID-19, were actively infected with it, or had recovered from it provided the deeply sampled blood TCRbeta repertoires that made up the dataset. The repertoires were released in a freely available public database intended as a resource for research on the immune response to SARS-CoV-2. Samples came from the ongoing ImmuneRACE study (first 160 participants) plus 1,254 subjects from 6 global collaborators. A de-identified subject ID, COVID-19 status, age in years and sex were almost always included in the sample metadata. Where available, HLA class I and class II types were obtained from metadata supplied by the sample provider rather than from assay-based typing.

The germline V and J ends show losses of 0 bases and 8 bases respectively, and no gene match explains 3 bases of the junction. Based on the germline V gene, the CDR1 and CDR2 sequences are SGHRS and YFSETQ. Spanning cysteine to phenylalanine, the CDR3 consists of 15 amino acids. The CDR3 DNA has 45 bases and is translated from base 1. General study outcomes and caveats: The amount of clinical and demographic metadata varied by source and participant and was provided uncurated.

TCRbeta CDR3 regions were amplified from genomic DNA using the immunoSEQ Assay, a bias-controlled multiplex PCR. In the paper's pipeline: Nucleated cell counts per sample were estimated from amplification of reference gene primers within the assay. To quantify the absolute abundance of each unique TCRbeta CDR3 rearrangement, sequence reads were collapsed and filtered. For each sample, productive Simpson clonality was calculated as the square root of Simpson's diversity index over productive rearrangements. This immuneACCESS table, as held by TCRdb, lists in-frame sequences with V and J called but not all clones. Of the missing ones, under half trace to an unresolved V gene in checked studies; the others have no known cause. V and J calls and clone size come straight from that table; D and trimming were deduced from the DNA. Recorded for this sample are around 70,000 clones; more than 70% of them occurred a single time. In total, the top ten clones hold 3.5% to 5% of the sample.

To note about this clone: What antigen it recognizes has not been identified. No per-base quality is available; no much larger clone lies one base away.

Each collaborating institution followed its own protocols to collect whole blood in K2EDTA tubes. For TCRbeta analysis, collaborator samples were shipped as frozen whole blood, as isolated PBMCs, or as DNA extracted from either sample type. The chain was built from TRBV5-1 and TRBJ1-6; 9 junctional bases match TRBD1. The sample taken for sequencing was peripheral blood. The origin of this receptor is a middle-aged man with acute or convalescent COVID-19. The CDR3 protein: CASSLEGQGDSPLHF. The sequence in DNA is TGCGCCAGCAGCTTGGAGGGACAGGGAGATTCACCCCTCCACTTT.